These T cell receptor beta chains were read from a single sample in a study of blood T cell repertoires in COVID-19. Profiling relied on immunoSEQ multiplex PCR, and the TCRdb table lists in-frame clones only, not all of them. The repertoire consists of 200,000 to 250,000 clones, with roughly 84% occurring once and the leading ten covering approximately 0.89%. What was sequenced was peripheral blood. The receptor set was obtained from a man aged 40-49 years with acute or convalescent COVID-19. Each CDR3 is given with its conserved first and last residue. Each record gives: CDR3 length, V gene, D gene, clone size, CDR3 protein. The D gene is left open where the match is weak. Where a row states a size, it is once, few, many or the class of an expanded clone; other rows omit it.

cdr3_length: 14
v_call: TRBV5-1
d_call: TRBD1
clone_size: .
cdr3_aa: CASSLTGVGNTIYF

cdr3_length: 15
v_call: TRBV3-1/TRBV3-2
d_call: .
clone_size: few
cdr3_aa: CASSQDKRGNEKLFF

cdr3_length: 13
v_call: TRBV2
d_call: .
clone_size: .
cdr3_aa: CASSGRRGTEAFF

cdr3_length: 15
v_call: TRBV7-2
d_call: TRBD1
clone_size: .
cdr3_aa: CASSLGDRARETQYF

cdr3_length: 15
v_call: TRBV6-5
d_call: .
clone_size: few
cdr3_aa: CASSYGLEGTGELFF

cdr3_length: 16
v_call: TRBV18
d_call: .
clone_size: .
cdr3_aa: CASSPRGGGETGELFF

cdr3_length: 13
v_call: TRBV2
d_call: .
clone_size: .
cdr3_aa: CASSGGAYNEQFF

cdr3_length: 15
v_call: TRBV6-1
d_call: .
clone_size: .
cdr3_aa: CASSEADKNSSPLHF

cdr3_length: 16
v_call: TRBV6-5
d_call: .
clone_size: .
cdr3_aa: CASSYSILGGTYEQYF

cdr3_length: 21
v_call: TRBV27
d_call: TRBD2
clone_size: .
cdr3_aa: CASSLEPPGLAGSSGANVLTF

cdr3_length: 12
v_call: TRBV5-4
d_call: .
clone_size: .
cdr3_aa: CASSLGGIGYTF

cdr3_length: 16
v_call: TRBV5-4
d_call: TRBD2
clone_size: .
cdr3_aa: CASSPTSGGAPGELFF

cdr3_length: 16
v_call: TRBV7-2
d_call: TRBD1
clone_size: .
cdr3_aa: CASRGDGQDNTDTQYF

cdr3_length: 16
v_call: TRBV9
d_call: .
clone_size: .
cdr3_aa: CASSVGTGSSTDTQYF

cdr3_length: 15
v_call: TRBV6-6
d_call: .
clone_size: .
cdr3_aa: CASSYGQLITDTQYF

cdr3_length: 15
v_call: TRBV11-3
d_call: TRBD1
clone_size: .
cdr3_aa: CASSFTGTGFDEQYF

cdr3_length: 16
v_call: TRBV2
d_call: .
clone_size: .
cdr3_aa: CASSEGTDRVLGKLFF

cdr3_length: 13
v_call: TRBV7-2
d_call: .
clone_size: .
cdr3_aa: CASSLGSGSKLFF

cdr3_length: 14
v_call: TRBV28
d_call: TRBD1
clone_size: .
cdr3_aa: CASSTRQGVYGYTF

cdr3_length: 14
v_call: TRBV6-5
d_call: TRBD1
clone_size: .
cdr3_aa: CASSYGQGLYGYTF

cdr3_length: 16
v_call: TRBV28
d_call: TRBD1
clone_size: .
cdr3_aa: CASSLNPGGDTGELFF

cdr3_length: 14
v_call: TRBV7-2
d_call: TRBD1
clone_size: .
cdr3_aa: CASTPGGVNTEAFF

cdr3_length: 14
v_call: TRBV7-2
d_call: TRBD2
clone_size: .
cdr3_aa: CASSFAGGPDTQYF

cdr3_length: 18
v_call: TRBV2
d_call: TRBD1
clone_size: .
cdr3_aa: CASTPSRTGGTVRGGYTF

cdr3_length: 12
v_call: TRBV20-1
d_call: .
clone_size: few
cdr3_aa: CSASPGEETQYF

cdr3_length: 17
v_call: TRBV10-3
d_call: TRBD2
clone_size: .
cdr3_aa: CAISESGRGGLGDTQYF

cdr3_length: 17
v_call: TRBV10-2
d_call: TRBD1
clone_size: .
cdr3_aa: CASSPTDRVDGTGELFF

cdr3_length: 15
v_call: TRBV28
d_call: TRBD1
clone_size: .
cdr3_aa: CASRPRDRLNQPQHF

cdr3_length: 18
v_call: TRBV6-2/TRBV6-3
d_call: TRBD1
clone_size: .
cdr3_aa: CASSYRHDTRGRTGELFF

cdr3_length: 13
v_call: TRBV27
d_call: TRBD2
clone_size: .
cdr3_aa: CASSLAGDSEQFF

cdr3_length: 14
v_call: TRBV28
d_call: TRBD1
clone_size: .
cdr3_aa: CASSLQGVLYEQYF

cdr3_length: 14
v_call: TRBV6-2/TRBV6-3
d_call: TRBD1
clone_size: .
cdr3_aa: CASSDTDRGGEQFF

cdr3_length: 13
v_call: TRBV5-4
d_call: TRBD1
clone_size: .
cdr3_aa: CASRADRGREQYF

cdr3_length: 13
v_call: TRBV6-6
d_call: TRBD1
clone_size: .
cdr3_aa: CASRDGTAETQYF

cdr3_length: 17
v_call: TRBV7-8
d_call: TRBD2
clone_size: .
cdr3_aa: CASSPRFSGGNQETQYF

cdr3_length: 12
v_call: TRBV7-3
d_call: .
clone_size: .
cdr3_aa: CASSLGLGEQFF

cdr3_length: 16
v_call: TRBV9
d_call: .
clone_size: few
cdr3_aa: CASSVGGSGTHYGYTF

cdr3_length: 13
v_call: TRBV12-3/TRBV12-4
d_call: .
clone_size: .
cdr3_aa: CASSPGREYEQYF

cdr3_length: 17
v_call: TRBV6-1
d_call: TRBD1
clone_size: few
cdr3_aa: CASSETGTGDGGYGYTF

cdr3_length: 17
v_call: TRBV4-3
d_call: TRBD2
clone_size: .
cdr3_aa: CASSQERGGGKYNEQFF

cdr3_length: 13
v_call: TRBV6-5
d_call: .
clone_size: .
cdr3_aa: CASNRGTVGEQFF

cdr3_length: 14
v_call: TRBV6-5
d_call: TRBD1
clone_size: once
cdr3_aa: CASRDDRGNTEAFF

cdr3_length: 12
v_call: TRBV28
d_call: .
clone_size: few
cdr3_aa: CASSLPRRGYTF

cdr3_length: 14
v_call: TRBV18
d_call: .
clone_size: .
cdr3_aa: CASSPSGVADTQYF

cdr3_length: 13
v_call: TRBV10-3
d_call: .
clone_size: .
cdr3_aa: CAISDRGSTEAFF

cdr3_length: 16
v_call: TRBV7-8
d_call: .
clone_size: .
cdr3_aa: CASSFSTGHLADTQYF

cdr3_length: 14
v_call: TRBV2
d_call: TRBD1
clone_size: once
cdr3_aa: CASRTGTGVEKLFF